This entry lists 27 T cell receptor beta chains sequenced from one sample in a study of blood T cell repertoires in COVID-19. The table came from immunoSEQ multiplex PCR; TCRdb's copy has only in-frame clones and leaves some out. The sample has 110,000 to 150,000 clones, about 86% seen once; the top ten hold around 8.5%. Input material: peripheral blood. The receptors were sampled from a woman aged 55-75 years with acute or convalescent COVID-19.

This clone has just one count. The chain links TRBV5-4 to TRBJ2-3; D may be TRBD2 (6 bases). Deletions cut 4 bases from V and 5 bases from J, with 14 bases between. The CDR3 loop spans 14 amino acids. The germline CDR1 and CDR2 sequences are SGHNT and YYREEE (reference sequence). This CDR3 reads CASSRGGSGDTQYF. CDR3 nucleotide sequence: TGTGCCAGCAGCCGTGGGGGGTCTGGAGATACGCAGTATTTT.

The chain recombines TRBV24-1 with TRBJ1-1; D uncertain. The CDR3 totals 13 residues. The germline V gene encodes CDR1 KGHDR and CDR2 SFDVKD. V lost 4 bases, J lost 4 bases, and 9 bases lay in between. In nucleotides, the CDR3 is TGTGCCACCAGTGAGTCCTCGGGCACTGAAGCTTTCTTT. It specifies CATSESSGTEAFF.

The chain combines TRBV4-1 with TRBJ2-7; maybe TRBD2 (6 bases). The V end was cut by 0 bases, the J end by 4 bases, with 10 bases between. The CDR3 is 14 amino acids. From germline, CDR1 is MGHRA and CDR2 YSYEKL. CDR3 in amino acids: CASSQERGSYEQYF. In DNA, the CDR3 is TGCGCCAGCAGCCAAGAGCGGGGCTCTTACGAGCAGTACTTC.

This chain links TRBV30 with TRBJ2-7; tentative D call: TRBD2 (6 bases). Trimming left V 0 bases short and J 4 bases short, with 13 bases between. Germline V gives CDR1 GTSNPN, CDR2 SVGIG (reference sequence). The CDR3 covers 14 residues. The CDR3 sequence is CAWSVGGDLYEQYF. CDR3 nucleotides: TGTGCCTGGAGTGTTGGAGGGGACCTTTACGAGCAGTACTTC.

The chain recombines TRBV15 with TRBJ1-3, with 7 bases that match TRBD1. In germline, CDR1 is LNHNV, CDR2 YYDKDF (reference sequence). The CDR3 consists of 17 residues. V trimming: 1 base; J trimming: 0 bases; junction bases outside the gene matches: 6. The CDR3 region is CATSRAGQPSSGNTIYF. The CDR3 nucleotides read TGTGCCACCAGCAGAGCGGGACAGCCGAGCTCTGGAAACACCATATATTTT.

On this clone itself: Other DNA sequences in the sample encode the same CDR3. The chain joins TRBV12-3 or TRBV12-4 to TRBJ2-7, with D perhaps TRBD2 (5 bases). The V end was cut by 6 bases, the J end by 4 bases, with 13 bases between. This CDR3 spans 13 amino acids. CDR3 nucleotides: TGTGCCAGCAGGCTCGAGGGTAGGTACGAGCAGTACTTC. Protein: CASRLEGRYEQYF.

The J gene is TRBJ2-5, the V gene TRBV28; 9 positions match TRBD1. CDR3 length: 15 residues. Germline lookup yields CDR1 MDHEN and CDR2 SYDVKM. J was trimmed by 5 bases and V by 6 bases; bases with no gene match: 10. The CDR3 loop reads CASSLPTGGGETQYF. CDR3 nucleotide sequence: TGTGCCAGCAGCCTCCCCACAGGGGGCGGGGAGACCCAGTACTTC. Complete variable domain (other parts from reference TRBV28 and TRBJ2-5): DVKVTQSSRYLVKRTGEKVFLECVQDMDHENMFWYRQDPGLGLRLIYFSYDVKMKEKGDIPEGYSVSREKKERFSLILESASTNQTSMYLCASSLPTGGGETQYFGPGTRLLVL.

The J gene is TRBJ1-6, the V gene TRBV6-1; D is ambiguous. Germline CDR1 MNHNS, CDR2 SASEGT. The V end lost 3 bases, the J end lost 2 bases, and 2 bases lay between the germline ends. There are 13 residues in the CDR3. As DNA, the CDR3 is TGTGCCAGCAGTGACACCTATAATTCACCCCTCCACTTT. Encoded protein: CASSDTYNSPLHF.

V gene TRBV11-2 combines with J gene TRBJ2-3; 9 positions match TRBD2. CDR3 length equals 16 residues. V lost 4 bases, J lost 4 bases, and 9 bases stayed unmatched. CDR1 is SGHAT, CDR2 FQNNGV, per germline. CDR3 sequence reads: CASSSLAGKDADTQYF. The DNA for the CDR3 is TGTGCCAGCAGCTCTCTAGCGGGGAAAGACGCAGATACGCAGTATTTT.

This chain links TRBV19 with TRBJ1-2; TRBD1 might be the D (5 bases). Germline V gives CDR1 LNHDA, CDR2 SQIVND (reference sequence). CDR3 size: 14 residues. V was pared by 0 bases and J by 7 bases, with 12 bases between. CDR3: CASSIEAGGGGYTF. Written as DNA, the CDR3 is TGTGCCAGTAGTATAGAAGCAGGCGGGGGTGGCTACACCTTC. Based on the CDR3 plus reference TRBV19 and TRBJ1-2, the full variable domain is DGGITQSPKYLFRKEGQNVTLSCEQNLNHDAMYWYRQDPGQGLRLIYYSQIVNDFQKGDIAEGYSVSREKKESFPLTVTSAQKNPTAFYLCASSIEAGGGGYTFGSGTRLTVV.

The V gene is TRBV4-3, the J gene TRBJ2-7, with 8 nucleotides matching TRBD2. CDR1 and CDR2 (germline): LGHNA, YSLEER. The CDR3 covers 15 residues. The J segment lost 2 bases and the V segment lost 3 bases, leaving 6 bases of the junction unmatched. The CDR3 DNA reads TGCGCCAGCAGCCACCGACTAGCGTTGACCTACGAGCAGTACTTC. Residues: CASSHRLALTYEQYF.

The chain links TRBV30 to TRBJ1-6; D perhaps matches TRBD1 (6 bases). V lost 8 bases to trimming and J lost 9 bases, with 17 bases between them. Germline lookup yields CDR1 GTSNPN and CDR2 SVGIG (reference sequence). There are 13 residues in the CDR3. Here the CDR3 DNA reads TGTGCCCAATGGGGGGGCGTGGGTTCACCCCTCCACTTT. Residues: CAQWGGVGSPLHF.

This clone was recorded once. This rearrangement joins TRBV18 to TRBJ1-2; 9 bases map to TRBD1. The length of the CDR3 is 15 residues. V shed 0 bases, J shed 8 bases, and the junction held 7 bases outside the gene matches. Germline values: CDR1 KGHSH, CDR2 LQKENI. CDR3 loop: CASSPPHRQGDGYTF. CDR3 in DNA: TGTGCCAGCTCACCACCGCATCGACAGGGGGACGGCTACACCTTC.

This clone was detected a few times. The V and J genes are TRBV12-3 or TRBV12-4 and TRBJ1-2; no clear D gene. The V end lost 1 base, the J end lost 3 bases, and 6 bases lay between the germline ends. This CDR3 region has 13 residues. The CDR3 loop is CASSLETYYGYTF. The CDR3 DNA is TGTGCCAGCAGTTTAGAAACATACTATGGCTACACCTTC.

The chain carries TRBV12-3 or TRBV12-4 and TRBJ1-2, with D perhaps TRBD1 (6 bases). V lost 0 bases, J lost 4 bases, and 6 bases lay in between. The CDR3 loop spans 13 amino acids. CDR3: CASSLAGGYGYTF. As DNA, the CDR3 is TGTGCCAGCAGTTTAGCAGGGGGCTATGGCTACACCTTC.

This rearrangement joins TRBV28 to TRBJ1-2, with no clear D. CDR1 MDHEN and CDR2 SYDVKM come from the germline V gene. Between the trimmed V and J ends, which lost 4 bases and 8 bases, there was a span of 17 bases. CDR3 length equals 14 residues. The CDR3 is CASSSPPGVSGYTF. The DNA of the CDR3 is TGTGCCAGCAGTTCCCCCCCCGGGGTAAGCGGCTACACCTTC.

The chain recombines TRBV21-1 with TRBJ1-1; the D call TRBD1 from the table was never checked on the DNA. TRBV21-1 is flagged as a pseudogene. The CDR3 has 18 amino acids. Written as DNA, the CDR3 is TGTGCCAGCAGCAAATACGAAGAATCCCGGACAGAAAACACTGAAGCTTTCTTT. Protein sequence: CASSKYEESRTENTEAFF.

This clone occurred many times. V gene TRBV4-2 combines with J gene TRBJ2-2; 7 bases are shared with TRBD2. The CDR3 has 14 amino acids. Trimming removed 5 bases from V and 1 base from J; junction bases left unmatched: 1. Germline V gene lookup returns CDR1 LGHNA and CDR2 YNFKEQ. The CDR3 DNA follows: TGTGCCAGCAGCGGCGGGGGGAACACCGGGGAGCTGTTTTTT. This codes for CASSGGGNTGELFF.

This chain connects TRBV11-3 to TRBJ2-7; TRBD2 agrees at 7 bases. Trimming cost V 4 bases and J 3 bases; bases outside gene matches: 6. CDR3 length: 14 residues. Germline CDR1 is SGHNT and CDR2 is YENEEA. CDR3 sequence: CASSSSGTIYEQYF. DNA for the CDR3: TGTGCCAGCAGCTCTTCCGGGACTATCTACGAGCAGTACTTC.

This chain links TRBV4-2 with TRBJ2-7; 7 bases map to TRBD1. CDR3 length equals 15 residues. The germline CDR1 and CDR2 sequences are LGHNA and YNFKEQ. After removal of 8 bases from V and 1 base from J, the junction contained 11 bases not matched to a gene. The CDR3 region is CASSPYPGQSYEQYF. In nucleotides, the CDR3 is TGTGCCAGCTCCCCCTACCCGGGACAGTCCTACGAGCAGTACTTC.

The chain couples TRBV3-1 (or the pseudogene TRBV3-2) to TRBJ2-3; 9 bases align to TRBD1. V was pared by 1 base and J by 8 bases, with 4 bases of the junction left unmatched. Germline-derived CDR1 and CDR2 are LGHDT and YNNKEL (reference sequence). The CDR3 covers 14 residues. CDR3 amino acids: CASSQVLGQGTQYF. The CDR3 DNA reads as TGTGCCAGCAGCCAAGTGCTGGGACAGGGTACGCAGTATTTT.

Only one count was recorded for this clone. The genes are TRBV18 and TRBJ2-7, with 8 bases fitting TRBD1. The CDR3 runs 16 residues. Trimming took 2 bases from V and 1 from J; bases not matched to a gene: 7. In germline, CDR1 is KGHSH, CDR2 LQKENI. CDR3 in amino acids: CASSPKQGVPSYEQYF. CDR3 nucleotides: TGTGCCAGCTCACCAAAACAGGGGGTCCCTTCCTACGAGCAGTACTTC.

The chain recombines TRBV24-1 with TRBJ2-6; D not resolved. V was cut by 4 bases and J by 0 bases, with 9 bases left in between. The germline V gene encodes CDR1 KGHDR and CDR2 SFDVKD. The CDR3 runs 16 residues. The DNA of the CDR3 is TGTGCCACCAGTGAACCACAGCTCTCTGGGGCCAACGTCCTGACTTTC. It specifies CATSEPQLSGANVLTF.

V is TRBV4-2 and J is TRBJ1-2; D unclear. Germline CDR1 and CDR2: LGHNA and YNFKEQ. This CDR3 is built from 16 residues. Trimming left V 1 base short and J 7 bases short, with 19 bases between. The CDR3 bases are TGTGCCAGCAGCCAAGGACTGCCAGCCATTACGGGTGGCTACACCTTC. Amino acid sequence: CASSQGLPAITGGYTF.

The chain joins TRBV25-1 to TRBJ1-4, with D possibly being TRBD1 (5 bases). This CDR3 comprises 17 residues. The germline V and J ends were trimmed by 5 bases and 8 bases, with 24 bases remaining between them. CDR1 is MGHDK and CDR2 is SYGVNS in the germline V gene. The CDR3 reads CASSLTRGATGGEKLFF. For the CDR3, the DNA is TGTGCCAGCAGTCTAACCCGGGGAGCTACCGGGGGGGAAAAACTGTTTTTT.

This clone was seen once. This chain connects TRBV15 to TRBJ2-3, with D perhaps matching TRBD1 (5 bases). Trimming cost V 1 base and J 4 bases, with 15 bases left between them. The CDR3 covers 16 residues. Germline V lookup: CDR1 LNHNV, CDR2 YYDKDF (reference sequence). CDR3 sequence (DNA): TGTGCCACCAGCAGAGTGGCTTGGGGCGACCCAGATACGCAGTATTTT. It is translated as CATSRVAWGDPDTQYF.

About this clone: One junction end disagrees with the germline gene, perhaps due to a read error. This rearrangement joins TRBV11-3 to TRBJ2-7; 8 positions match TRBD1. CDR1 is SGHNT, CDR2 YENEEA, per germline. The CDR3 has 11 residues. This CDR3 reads CASSKGTGGVF. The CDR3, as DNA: TGTGCCAGCAGCAAGGGGACAGGAGGCGTCTTC. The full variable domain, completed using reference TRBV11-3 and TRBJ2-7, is EAGVVQSPRYKIIEKKQPVAFWCNPISGHNTLYWYLQNLGQGPELLIRYENEEAVDDSQLPKDRFSAERLKGVDSTLKIQPAELGDSAVYLCASSKGTGGVFGPGTRLTVT.